The TCR beta chain described here comes from a study of shared clonotypes between healthy human individuals. Study-level findings and limits: Shared clonotypes across all four donors exceeded non-shared ones in generation probability.

Assay execution took place at the deep level. Produced via immunoSEQ multiplex PCR; TCRdb's table is partial and in-frame only. The sample has under 850,000 clones, over 60% seen once; the top ten hold around 1.7%. Splitting of CD4+ cells produced CD45RA+ naive and CD45RA-negative memory subsets. The germline V gene encodes CDR1 SEHNR and CDR2 FQNEAQ (reference sequence). With 4 bases clipped from V and 5 bases from J, the junction kept 8 bases outside the gene matches. CDR3 size: 15 residues. On this clone: Its cognate antigen is unknown.

The sequenced sample consisted of memory CD4+ T cells sorted from blood. Documented subset: CD45RA-negative fraction. This TCR was sampled from a woman aged 25 to 39 in good health. This rearrangement joins TRBV7-9 to TRBJ1-5; 7 bases fit TRBD1. CDR3 in DNA: TGTGCCAGCAGCTCCACCGGGACAGACGATCAGCCCCAGCATTTT. This gives the protein CASSSTGTDDQPQHF. The variable domain in full, completed from reference TRBV7-9 and TRBJ1-5, reads DTGVSQNPRHKITKRGQNVTFRCDPISEHNRLYWYRQTLGQGPEFLTYFQNEAQLEKSRLLSDRFSAERPKGSFSTLEIQRTEQGDSAMYLCASSSTGTDDQPQHFGDGTRLSIL.